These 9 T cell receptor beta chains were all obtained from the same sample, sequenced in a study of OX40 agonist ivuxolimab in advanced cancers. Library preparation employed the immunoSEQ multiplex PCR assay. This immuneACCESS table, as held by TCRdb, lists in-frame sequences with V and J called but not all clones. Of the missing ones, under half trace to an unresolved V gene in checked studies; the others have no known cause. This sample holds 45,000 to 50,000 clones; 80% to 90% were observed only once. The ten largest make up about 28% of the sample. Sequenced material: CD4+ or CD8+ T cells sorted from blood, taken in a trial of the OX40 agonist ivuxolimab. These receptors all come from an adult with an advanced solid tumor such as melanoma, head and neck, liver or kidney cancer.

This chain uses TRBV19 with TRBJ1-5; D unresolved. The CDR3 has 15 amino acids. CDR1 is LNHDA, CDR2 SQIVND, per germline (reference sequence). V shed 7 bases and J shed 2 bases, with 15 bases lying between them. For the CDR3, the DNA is TGTGCCAGTACCGCCTGGAAGTCCGGCAATCAGCCCCAGCATTTT. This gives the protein CASTAWKSGNQPQHF.

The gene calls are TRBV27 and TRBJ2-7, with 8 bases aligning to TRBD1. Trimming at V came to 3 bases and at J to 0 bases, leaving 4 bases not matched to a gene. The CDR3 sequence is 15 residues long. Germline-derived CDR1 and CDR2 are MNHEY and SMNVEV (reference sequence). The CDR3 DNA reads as TGTGCCAGCAGTTTGAGGACAGGGAGCTCCTACGAGCAGTACTTC. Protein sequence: CASSLRTGSSYEQYF.

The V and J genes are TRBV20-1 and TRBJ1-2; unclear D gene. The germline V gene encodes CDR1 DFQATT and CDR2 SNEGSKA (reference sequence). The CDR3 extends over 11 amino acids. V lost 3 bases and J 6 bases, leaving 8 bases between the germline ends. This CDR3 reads CSARMGDGYTF. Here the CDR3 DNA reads TGCAGTGCTAGGATGGGAGATGGCTACACCTTC.

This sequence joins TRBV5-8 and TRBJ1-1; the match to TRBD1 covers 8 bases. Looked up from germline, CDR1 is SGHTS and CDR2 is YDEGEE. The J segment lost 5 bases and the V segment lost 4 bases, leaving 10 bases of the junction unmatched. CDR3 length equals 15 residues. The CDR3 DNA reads TGTGCCAGCAGCGTAAGACAGGGGCCCGCAACTGAAGCTTTCTTT. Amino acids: CASSVRQGPATEAFF.

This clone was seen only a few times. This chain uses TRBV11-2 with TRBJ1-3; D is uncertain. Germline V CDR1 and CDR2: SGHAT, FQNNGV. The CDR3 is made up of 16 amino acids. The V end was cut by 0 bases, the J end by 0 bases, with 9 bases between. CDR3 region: CASSLDFGYSGNTIYF. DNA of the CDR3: TGTGCCAGCAGCTTAGATTTCGGATACTCTGGAAACACCATATATTTT.

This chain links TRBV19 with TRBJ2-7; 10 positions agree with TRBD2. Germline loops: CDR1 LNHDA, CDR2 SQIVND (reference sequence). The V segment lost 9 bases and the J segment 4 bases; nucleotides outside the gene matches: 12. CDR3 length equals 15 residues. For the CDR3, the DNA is TGTGCCAGCCGCCACCTCCTAGCGGGAGAGTACGAGCAGTACTTC. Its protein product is CASRHLLAGEYEQYF.

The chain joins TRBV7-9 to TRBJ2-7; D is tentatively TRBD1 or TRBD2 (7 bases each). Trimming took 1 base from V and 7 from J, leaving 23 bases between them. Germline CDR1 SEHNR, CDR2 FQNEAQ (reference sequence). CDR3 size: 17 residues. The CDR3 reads CASSLVPPDRSGREQYF. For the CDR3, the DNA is TGTGCCAGCAGCTTAGTCCCCCCGGACAGGTCCGGGAGGGAGCAGTACTTC.

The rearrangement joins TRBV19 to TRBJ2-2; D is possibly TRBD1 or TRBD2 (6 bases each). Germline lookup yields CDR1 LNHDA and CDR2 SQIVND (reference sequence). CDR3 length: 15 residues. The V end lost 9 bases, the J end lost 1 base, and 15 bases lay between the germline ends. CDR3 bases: TGTGCCAGCCAATGGGGGGCCCAGAACACCGGGGAGCTGTTTTTT. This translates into CASQWGAQNTGELFF.

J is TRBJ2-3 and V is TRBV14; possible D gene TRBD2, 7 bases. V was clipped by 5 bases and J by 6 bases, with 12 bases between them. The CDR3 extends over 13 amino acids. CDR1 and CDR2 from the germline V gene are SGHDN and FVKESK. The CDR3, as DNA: TGTGCCAGCAGCGAGGGGGGGAGGGATACGCAGTATTTT. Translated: CASSEGGRDTQYF.